The next 25 T cell receptor beta chains were all read from a single sample in a study of blood T cells in healthy people across ages. The authors ran a second PCR of about 7 to 12 cycles using a sample-barcoded 5' primer and a J-beta primer mix. A single record per CDR3 protein comes from TCRdb applying MiXCR to the 5' RACE reads. Among more than 900,000 distinct CDR3 sequences listed, 20% to 25% were seen once. These data were also reused for a study on T cells of mothers and their children.

The source material was blood. These receptors originate from a girl aged 2-15 years in good health.

The chain combines TRBV20-1 with TRBJ2-1; 9 bases match TRBD2. The germline V gene has CDR1 DFQATT and CDR2 SNEGSKA (reference sequence). The CDR3 has 14 amino acids. The V and J ends lost 5 bases and 6 bases, in that order; junction bases with no gene match: 8. DNA of the CDR3: TGCAGTGCTCACGTTAGCGGGGGACGCAATGAGCAGTTCTTC. It translates to CSAHVSGGRNEQFF.

The chain employs TRBV5-1 and TRBJ1-5; D is unclear. The CDR3 consists of 13 residues. Germline loops: CDR1 SGHRS, CDR2 YFSETQ. V was pared by 0 bases and J by 11 bases, with 12 bases between. CDR3: CASSLDGRRAQHF. CDR3 in DNA: TGCGCCAGCAGCTTGGACGGGCGGAGGGCCCAGCATTTT.

This clonotype was counted between two and nine times. This chain uses TRBV11-2 with TRBJ2-5; tentative D call: TRBD1 (6 bases). The CDR3 sequence is 15 residues long. Trimming shortened V by 3 bases and J by 1 base, and 12 bases separated the two germline ends. Germline-derived CDR1 and CDR2 are SGHAT and FQNNGV. Written as DNA, the CDR3 is TGTGCCAGCAGCTTCTCAGGGGTAGGCCAAGAGACCCAGTACTTC. Amino acid sequence: CASSFSGVGQETQYF.

The chain carries TRBV20-1 and TRBJ2-1; TRBD1 agrees at 8 bases. Germline loops: CDR1 DFQATT, CDR2 SNEGSKA (reference sequence). The CDR3 sequence is 16 residues long. Germline trimming cut 8 bases from V and 2 bases from J; bases unmatched to any gene: 14. In DNA, the CDR3 is TGCAGTTCCCCGAGTCCGGGACAGGCGACCTACAATGAGCAGTTCTTC. Its protein is CSSPSPGQATYNEQFF.

This clonotype came up a few times. This chain links TRBV11-1 with TRBJ1-1, with a possible D match to TRBD1 (5 bases). CDR1 and CDR2 (germline): SGHAT, FQDESV (reference sequence). Between the trimmed V and J ends, which lost 5 bases and 4 bases, there was a span of 11 bases. The CDR3 extends over 13 amino acids. In DNA form, the CDR3 reads TGTGCCAGCAGCGAAGGGGCCCCCACTGAAGCTTTCTTT. Amino acid sequence: CASSEGAPTEAFF.

This rearrangement joins TRBV13 to TRBJ2-5, with 10 bases identical to TRBD2. Germline V gives CDR1 PRHDT, CDR2 FYEKMQ (reference sequence). Trimming at V came to 5 bases and at J to 5 bases, leaving 11 bases not matched to a gene. This CDR3 is 16 amino acids long. CDR3 protein: CASSGHASGSDETQYF. In DNA form, the CDR3 reads TGTGCCAGCAGCGGACATGCTAGCGGGAGCGATGAGACCCAGTACTTC.

The V gene is TRBV9, the J gene TRBJ2-3; TRBD2 aligns across 12 bases. V shed 0 bases and J 0 bases; nucleotides not matched to a gene: 2. The CDR3 is 17 residues long. Germline assignment: CDR1 SGDLS and CDR2 YYNGEE. CDR3 in amino acids: CASSVVGLAGSTDTQYF. The CDR3 DNA reads as TGTGCCAGCAGCGTAGTTGGACTAGCGGGGAGCACAGATACGCAGTATTTT. Complete variable domain (other parts from reference TRBV9 and TRBJ2-3): DSGVTQTPKHLITATGQRVTLRCSPRSGDLSVYWYQQSLDQGLQFLIQYYNGEERAKGNILERFSAQQFPDLHSELNLSSLELGDSALYFCASSVVGLAGSTDTQYFGPGTRLTVL.

This clonotype was counted between two and nine times. The chain is built from TRBV7-9 and TRBJ2-1; D gene unclear. Germline V gives CDR1 SEHNR, CDR2 FQNEAQ (reference sequence). CDR3 length equals 12 residues. The V gene lost 1 base and the J gene lost 9 bases, with 7 bases spanning the gap. CDR3 nucleotides: TGTGCCAGCAGCTTAGTATTGGGTGAGCAGTTCTTC. Translating it yields CASSLVLGEQFF.

This clonotype was counted a few times. A read error may produce the germline difference seen at one junction end. V usage is TRBV7-2 and J usage is TRBJ2-1, with D maybe TRBD1 (6 bases). The CDR3 is 13 amino acids. Per germline, CDR1 SGHTA and CDR2 FQGNSA. CDR3 sequence: CATQGSPYTEQFF. Written as DNA, the CDR3 is TGTGCAACTCAGGGGTCCCCTTACACTGAGCAGTTCTTC.

This clonotype has a handful of counts. V usage is TRBV27 and J usage is TRBJ1-6; no firm D call. Per germline, CDR1 MNHEY and CDR2 SMNVEV (reference sequence). The CDR3 covers 13 residues. V shed 6 bases and J shed 10 bases, with 13 bases lying between them. CDR3 loop: CASSPEIRSPLHF. The CDR3 nucleotides are TGTGCCAGCAGCCCAGAAATTAGGTCACCCCTCCACTTT.

This clonotype was recorded a few times. The chain couples TRBV7-2 to TRBJ1-4; no clear D gene. From germline, CDR1 is SGHTA and CDR2 FQGNSA. Trimming shortened V by 3 bases and J by 3 bases, and 17 bases separated the two germline ends. This CDR3 has 17 amino acids. The CDR3 coding sequence is TGTGCCAGCAGCTTCTTGACGGCCCCGGCCCCTAATGAAAAACTGTTTTTT. As protein: CASSFLTAPAPNEKLFF.

The chain combines TRBV6-1 with TRBJ1-5; a possible D gene is TRBD1 (6 bases). Trimming pared 4 bases from V and 3 bases from J, leaving 10 bases between. CDR3 length equals 14 residues. Germline CDR1 MNHNS, CDR2 SASEGT. CDR3 nucleotide sequence: TGTGCCAGCAGTGTCAGGGGTTTCAATCAGCCCCAGCATTTT. Its translation is CASSVRGFNQPQHF.

The V call is TRBV3-1, the J call TRBJ2-1, with 14 positions matching TRBD2. The DNA end lines up better with TRBJ2-7; the J call may be wrong. CDR1 LGHDT and CDR2 YNNKEL come from the germline V gene (reference sequence). The CDR3 has 14 amino acids. CDR3 protein: CASSQGLAGVEQYF. For the CDR3, the DNA is TGTGCCAGCAGCCAGGGACTAGCGGGAGTCGAGCAGTACTTC.

Turning to this clonotype: At one boundary the junction diverges from the germline segment, which might be a read error. The rearrangement links TRBV20-1 to TRBJ2-2; 8 nucleotides line up with TRBD2. Germline assignment: CDR1 DFQATT and CDR2 SNEGSKA (reference sequence). CDR3 length: 16 residues. In DNA form, the CDR3 reads TGCAGTGCTGGAGATCGAACTAGCGGCCTCACCGGGGAGCTGTTTTTT. Translation gives CSAGDRTSGLTGELFF.

This rearrangement joins TRBV6-5 to TRBJ2-7, with D tentatively TRBD2 (5 bases). Germline CDR1 is MNHEY and CDR2 is SVGAGI. This CDR3 contains 13 residues. The germline V and J ends were trimmed by 0 bases and 8 bases, with 11 bases remaining between them. CDR3 protein: CASSYSTSGKQYF. Written as DNA, the CDR3 is TGTGCCAGCAGTTACTCGACGTCGGGAAAGCAGTACTTC.

This clonotype was observed a few times. This chain uses TRBV12-5 with TRBJ2-7; a possible D gene is TRBD1 (5 bases). Trimming left V 2 bases short and J 10 bases short, with 12 bases between. Germline CDR1 LGHNT, CDR2 FRNRAP. The CDR3 totals 12 residues. The CDR3 is CASGLTGLEQYF. Written as DNA, the CDR3 is TGTGCTAGTGGTTTGACAGGATTGGAACAGTACTTC.

The CDR3 is CSVSGQSNTEAFF. Written as DNA, the CDR3 is TGCAGCGTTTCGGGACAGTCGAACACTGAAGCTTTCTTT. The chain combines TRBV29-1 with TRBJ1-1; TRBD1 matches at 7 bases. The CDR3 length is 13 residues. Germline CDR1 SQVTM, CDR2 ANQGSEA. Trimming took 5 bases from V and 1 from J; bases not matched to a gene: 4. The variable domain in full, completed from reference TRBV29-1 and TRBJ1-1, reads SAVISQKPSRDICQRGTSLTIQCQVDSQVTMMFWYRQQPGQSLTLIATANQGSEATYESGFVIDKFPISRPNLTFSTLTVSNMSPEDSSIYLCSVSGQSNTEAFFGQGTRLTVV.

The table lists this clonotype with a few counts. The chain combines TRBV11-2 with TRBJ2-5; 11 nucleotides align to TRBD2. This CDR3 has 16 amino acids. The V gene's germline CDR1 is SGHAT and CDR2 FQNNGV. Trimming cost V 2 bases and J 5 bases; bases outside gene matches: 7. CDR3: CASSLSLAGGVETQYF. The DNA for the CDR3 is TGTGCCAGCAGCTTATCCCTAGCGGGGGGCGTCGAGACCCAGTACTTC.

This clonotype turned up a few times. This chain links TRBV27 with TRBJ2-1; 11 nucleotides align to TRBD2. The CDR3 length is 12 residues. Trimming took 3 bases from V and 14 from J; bases not matched to a gene: 3. Germline V CDR1 and CDR2: MNHEY, SMNVEV (reference sequence). In DNA, the CDR3 is TGTGCCAGCAGTTTCACTAGCGGGGGTGAGTTCTTC. Residues: CASSFTSGGEFF.

V gene TRBV7-2 combines with J gene TRBJ2-7; 8 bases fit TRBD1. This CDR3 has 13 residues. Germline assignment: CDR1 SGHTA and CDR2 FQGNSA. V dropped 5 bases and J dropped 3; count of bases not matched to a gene: 3. CDR3 protein: CASSHGQGYEQYF. CDR3 in DNA: TGTGCCAGCAGCCACGGACAGGGCTACGAGCAGTACTTC.

The chain carries TRBV6-2 or TRBV6-3 and TRBJ2-3; tentatively, D is TRBD1 (6 bases). CDR1 MNHEY and CDR2 SVGEGT come from the germline V gene. The ends were cut back, 5 bases at V and 10 bases at J, with 13 bases in the middle. CDR3 length: 12 residues. CDR3 in DNA: TGTGCCAGCAGTGAAAACAGGGAAGCGCAGTATTTT. Translating it yields CASSENREAQYF.

This rearrangement joins TRBV18 to TRBJ2-5; tentatively, D is TRBD1 (6 bases). Germline values: CDR1 KGHSH, CDR2 LQKENI. Trimming shortened V by 5 bases and J by 1 base, and 8 bases separated the two germline ends. The CDR3 covers 13 residues. The DNA of the CDR3 is TGTGCCAGCTCAGGACAGTTCCAAGAGACCCAGTACTTC. It encodes CASSGQFQETQYF.

The chain links TRBV27 to TRBJ1-5; unclear D gene. The germline gives CDR1 MNHEY, CDR2 SMNVEV (reference sequence). The CDR3 has 12 amino acids. The V and J ends lost 8 bases and 4 bases respectively, with 9 bases between them. CDR3 in amino acids: CASATGNQPQHF. CDR3 DNA sequence: TGTGCCAGCGCGACGGGGAATCAGCCCCAGCATTTT.

This chain uses TRBV3-1 with TRBJ2-2, with TRBD2 as a possible D gene (5 bases). Trimming pared 1 base from V and 2 bases from J, leaving 8 bases between. The CDR3 runs 15 residues. Germline V CDR1 and CDR2: LGHDT, YNNKEL (reference sequence). The CDR3 region is CASSQGGINTGELFF. The CDR3 DNA reads as TGTGCCAGCAGCCAAGGAGGGATCAACACCGGGGAGCTGTTTTTT.

This clonotype was counted ten times or more. This rearrangement joins TRBV9 to TRBJ1-6; D is undetermined. Germline loops: CDR1 SGDLS, CDR2 YYNGEE. Trimming shortened V by 0 bases and J by 7 bases, and 11 bases separated the two germline ends. CDR3 length equals 15 residues. CDR3 DNA sequence: TGTGCCAGCAGCGTAGATGGACCGCCCAATTCACCCCTCCACTTT. This codes for CASSVDGPPNSPLHF.